The table lists the clone carrying this TCR beta chain with a few counts. Its antigen remains unidentified. The entry originates in a study of beta chain features in type 1 diabetes. Whole-study findings and limits: Shorter templates may be favored by PCR, equally so in patients and controls. Diminished insertions and augmented deletions at VDJ junctions characterized type 1 diabetes patients.

The entirety of the isolated RNA underwent reverse transcription, so expressed TCRB transcripts were sequenced. Naive, central memory and regulatory T cell samples averaged approximately 3.5 million immunoSEQ reads each. Clones were sequenced by immunoSEQ multiplex PCR, and TCRdb holds only the in-frame ones, with some missing. The sample includes almost 250,000 clones, 14% of them seen just once. The TCR sequence derives from a woman in her thirties or forties in good health. Material for sequencing was naive CD4+ T cells from blood.

CDR3 nucleotide sequence: TGTGCCAGTAGTATGGGTTTCGGACGGGGGAGTGAGCAGTTCTTC. Its protein is CASSMGFGRGSEQFF. The V gene is TRBV19, the J gene TRBJ2-1; TRBD2 is a possible D gene (6 bases). This CDR3 has 15 amino acids. V dropped 3 bases and J dropped 9 bases, with 18 bases sitting between them. Germline assignment: CDR1 LNHDA and CDR2 SQIVND (reference sequence).